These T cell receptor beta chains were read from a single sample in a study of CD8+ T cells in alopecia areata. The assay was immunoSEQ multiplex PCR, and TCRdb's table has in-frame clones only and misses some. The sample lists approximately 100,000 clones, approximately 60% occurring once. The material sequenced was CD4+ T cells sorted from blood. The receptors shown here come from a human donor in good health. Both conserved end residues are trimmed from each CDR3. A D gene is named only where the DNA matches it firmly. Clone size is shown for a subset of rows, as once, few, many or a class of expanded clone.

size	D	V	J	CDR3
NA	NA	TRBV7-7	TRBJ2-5	ASSPDTVQETQY
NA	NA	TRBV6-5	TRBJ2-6	ASRYLSSGANVLT
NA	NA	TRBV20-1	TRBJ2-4	SAWRDIQY
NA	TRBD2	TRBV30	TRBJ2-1	AWTLLAGGSEQF
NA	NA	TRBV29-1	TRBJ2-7	SVEKGNYEQY
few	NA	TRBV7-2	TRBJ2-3	ASSDHLRRGRITDTQY
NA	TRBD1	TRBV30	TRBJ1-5	AWSVPPGGGNQPQH
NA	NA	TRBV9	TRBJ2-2	ASSVAGDGNTGELF
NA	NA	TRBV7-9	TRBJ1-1	ASSPLDTEAF
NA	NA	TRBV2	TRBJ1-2	ASRRDRGYT
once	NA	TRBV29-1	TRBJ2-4	SHRDSGRGNIQY
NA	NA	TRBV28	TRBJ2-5	ASSQGGQETQY
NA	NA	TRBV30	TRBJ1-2	AWSVSIRGYT
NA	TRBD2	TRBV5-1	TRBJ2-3	ASSQGLAGGYYTDTQY
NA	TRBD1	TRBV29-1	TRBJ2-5	SVVRTGGARKTQY
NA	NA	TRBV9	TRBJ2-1	ASSGDNEQF
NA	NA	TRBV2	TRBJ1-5	ARGGTPVYNHYSNQPQH